Reported below is one TCR beta chain. The source of the sample is a study of cytomegalovirus exposure and HLA in healthy donors. Researchers ran the PCR with 60 Vbeta and 13 Jbeta primers. Libraries were prepared by immunoSEQ multiplex PCR; TCRdb keeps only in-frame clonotypes and omits some of them. The sample holds under 200,000 clones, 70% to 80% seen once. This CDR3 has 16 residues. Germline CDR1 is MNHEY and CDR2 is SMNVEV (reference sequence). The V gene lost 8 bases and the J gene lost 0 bases, with 18 bases spanning the gap. This sequence was found in a man aged 55 to 69 in good health and CMV-seronegative. The V and J genes are TRBV27 and TRBJ2-3; D not certain. The sample taken for sequencing was PBMCs. This chain's CDR3 is CASATGIDSSTDTQYF. The CDR3 coding sequence is TGTGCCAGCGCCACCGGCATTGACTCTAGCACAGATACGCAGTATTTT.